The sequence of this T cell receptor (beta chain) was determined in a study of neurological immune-mediated disorders. As for this clonotype: One end of the junction does not line up with germline, which may come from a read error.

One entry per CDR3 protein results from TCRdb running MiXCR on the 5' RACE reads. Of tens of thousands of distinct CDR3 sequences detected, approximately 4.1% appear once; the ten largest clones hold approximately 1.2%. This CDR3 contains 14 residues. The germline gives CDR1 SGHKS, CDR2 YYEKEE (reference sequence). Sequenced: PBMCs. The TCR comes from a man younger than 40 with multiple sclerosis. This chain links TRBV5-5 with TRBJ1-5, with a possible D match to TRBD1 (6 bases). As DNA, the CDR3 is TGTGCCAGCAGCTCGGACAGAGCGTATCAGCCCCAGAATTTT. The encoded protein is CASSSDRAYQPQNF.